This T cell receptor (beta chain) emerged from a study of T cells after yellow fever vaccination. This clonotype was counted many times. TCRdb reprocessed the 5' RACE reads with MiXCR, giving one entry per CDR3 protein. The table includes 250,000 to 300,000 distinct CDR3 sequences, about 5% detected once. Sequences were derived from CD4+ T cells sorted from PBMCs, sampled on the day of the yellow fever booster vaccination. The sequence was obtained from a man younger than 35 who received the YFV17D yellow fever vaccine.

The CDR3 DNA is TGTGCCACCCAAACAGGGCCGGACACTGAAGCTTTCTTT. Amino acid sequence: CATQTGPDTEAFF. The rearrangement uses TRBV6-1 and TRBJ1-1, with a tentative D call TRBD1 (6 bases). Germline assignment: CDR1 MNHNS and CDR2 SASEGT. CDR3 length: 13 residues. Trimming left V 10 bases short and J 3 bases short, with 15 bases between.